In this sample, the clone carrying this T cell receptor (beta chain) turned up a few times. MiXCR was run by TCRdb on the RT-PCR reads, yielding one entry per CDR3 protein. The sample lists about a million distinct CDR3 sequences; under 20% were seen once. This specimen comes from a study of patients and donors after allogeneic stem cell transplantation. This CDR3 spans 16 amino acids. The V and J ends lost 1 base and 2 bases, in that order; junction bases with no gene match: 4. Germline V gene lookup returns CDR1 SSHAT and CDR2 FNYEAQ (reference sequence). This TCR derives from a human donor who was either an allogeneic HSCT recipient or a stem cell or donor lymphocyte infusion donor (not recorded which). It is not recorded whose cells these are; they may come from a transplant donor. What was sequenced was blood, either unsorted or a sorted T cell fraction (not recorded which). The chain has TRBV7-7 and TRBJ2-3, with 9 bases that match TRBD2. This CDR3 reads CASSLVASGTTDTQYF. Here the CDR3 DNA reads TGTGCCAGCAGCTTAGTGGCTAGCGGGACCACAGATACGCAGTATTTT.